These 5 T cell receptor beta chains came from one sample sequenced in a study of T cells in Graves' hyperthyroidism and ophthalmopathy. Template material for amplifying TCR beta CDR3 regions consisted of RNA transcripts. During a first-round RT-PCR of the TCR CDR3, the HTBI primer set was used. TCRdb analysed the multiplex PCR reads with MiXCR anew, one entry per CDR3 protein. This table holds about 680,000 distinct CDR3 sequences, 30% to 40% found once. Sample: blood. Source of these receptors: a woman in her 40s with Graves' hyperthyroidism.

There are a few counts of this clonotype. The J gene is TRBJ1-1, the V gene TRBV6-6, with 7 nucleotides matching TRBD1. The V gene end was trimmed by 8 bases and the J gene end by 6 bases; junction bases not matched to a gene: 12. Per germline, CDR1 MNHNY and CDR2 SVGAGI (reference sequence). This CDR3 region has 14 residues. CDR3 in DNA: TGTGCCAGCTCACCACCGACAGGGAGGCCTGAAGCTTTCTTT. It translates to CASSPPTGRPEAFF.

The table lists this clonotype with many counts. The chain joins TRBV4-3 to TRBJ1-5; D uncertain. The CDR3 sequence is 14 residues long. Deletions cut 0 bases from V and 6 bases from J, with 9 bases between. Germline CDR1 reads LGHNA; CDR2 reads YSLEER. The CDR3 DNA sequence: TGCGCCAGCAGCCAAGATGGAGGAGCTCAGCCCCAGCATTTT. As protein: CASSQDGGAQPQHF.

The table lists this clonotype with a few counts. The chain employs TRBV6-5 and TRBJ1-5; the D gene is possibly TRBD1 (5 bases). Trimming stripped 9 bases from V and 5 bases from J, with 17 bases between. Germline V gene lookup returns CDR1 MNHEY and CDR2 SVGAGI. The CDR3 runs to 14 residues. CDR3 in DNA: TGTGCCAGTGGGGGTCAACAGGCGCATCAGCCCCAGCATTTT. This encodes CASGGQQAHQPQHF.

The chain joins TRBV29-1 to TRBJ2-3; 8 nucleotides line up with TRBD1. The trim removed 7 bases at V and 1 base at J, leaving 4 bases unmatched. Germline V lookup: CDR1 SQVTM, CDR2 ANQGSEA. CDR3 length: 13 residues. The CDR3 nucleotides are TGCAGCGGGGGACAGGACCGCACAGATACGCAGTATTTT. It codes for CSGGQDRTDTQYF.

The chain has TRBV24-1 and TRBJ1-1, with 7 bases that match TRBD1. From germline, CDR1 is KGHDR and CDR2 SFDVKD. Trimming removed 3 bases from V and 5 bases from J; junction bases left unmatched: 5. The CDR3 extends over 14 amino acids. Here the CDR3 reads CATSDNRGMTEAFF. The CDR3 DNA sequence: TGTGCCACCAGTGATAACAGGGGTATGACTGAAGCTTTCTTT.